This T cell receptor beta chain is drawn from a study of blood T cell repertoires in COVID-19. In the study overall: Researchers got acute and convalescent COVID-19 samples from the United States, Italy and Spain. PBMCs, B-cell-depleted T cells, or T cells were the source of the cDNA or gDNA that made up the material.

In the study's own analysis: For nucleated cells, counts were estimated from reference gene primer amplification. TCRdb keeps only in-frame clones here, not all; method: immunoSEQ multiplex PCR. Clone size and V and J calls were adopted from that table, with D and trimming inferred from the DNA. The profile shows 250,000 to 300,000 clones, 75% to 90% of them singletons. This receptor was obtained from a man between 50 and 59 years old with acute or convalescent COVID-19. The sample taken for sequencing was peripheral blood.

The CDR3 DNA follows: TGTGCAAGTCGCCCCCCGGGACAGGGAACGAACACCGGGGAGCTGTTTTTT. It codes for CASRPPGQGTNTGELFF. This chain links TRBV12-2 with TRBJ2-2; the table gives TRBD1 as D, unverified against the DNA. TRBV12-2 is a pseudogene segment. The CDR3 covers 17 residues.